Sequencing of this TCR beta chain was carried out in a study of beta chain features in type 1 diabetes. Turning to this clone: Its specificity is not known.

Study-level findings and limits: Reduced insertions and increased deletions marked VDJ junctions in type 1 diabetes patients.

The whole isolated RNA underwent reverse transcription, so sequencing captured expressed TCRB transcripts. The repertoire was sequenced with immunoSEQ multiplex PCR; TCRdb's copy has only in-frame clones and lacks some. The sample has a few hundred thousand clones, around 14% seen once; the top ten hold 0.035% to 0.045%. Using CD45RO/CCR7/CD25/CD127/CD95/CD27, CD4+ naive, central memory, regulatory and stem cell-like memory cells were sorted. Sequenced: naive CD4+ T cells from blood. This TCR was sampled from a man younger than 45 in good health.

The CDR3 sequence is CASSLAPGGNTEAFF. CDR3 in DNA: TGCGCCAGCAGCTTGGCCCCAGGGGGCAACACTGAAGCTTTCTTT. The chain is built from TRBV5-1 and TRBJ1-1; TRBD1 matches at 8 bases. V gave up 0 bases and J gave up 2 bases; unmatched junction bases: 3. The CDR3 totals 15 residues. The germline V gene has CDR1 SGHRS and CDR2 YFSETQ.